What follows is one T cell receptor beta chain and its context. This clonotype has at least ten counts. Which antigen it targets is not known. No base qualities exist here, and no much larger clone lies one base off it. This entry comes from a study of T cells after yellow fever vaccination (dated by TCRdb to the late 2010s). Regarding the complete study: Libraries from fractions with low cell numbers were prepared with the SMART-Seq v4 Ultra Low Input RNA kit. Bulk PBMC replicates and cell subsets were isolated from blood drawn at multiple timepoints before and after both primary and secondary immunization. To follow T-cell clones before and after primary and booster YFV17D yellow fever vaccination, bulk TCR alpha and beta repertoires were sequenced over time. Two healthy male donors, one aged 18 to 29 and one aged 30 to 39 years, were included in the cohort.

The treatment or condition label corresponds to: live attenuated yellow fever vaccine strain. A standard Ficoll-Paque protocol was used to isolate PBMCs from peripheral blood. CD4 and CD8 T-cell fractions were isolated with Dynabeads CD4 and CD8 positive selection kits. TriZol was used to extract RNA from bulk PBMCs, from CD4 and CD8 fractions, and from dextramer-positive and dextramer-negative fractions. TCR cDNA was made using 5'RACE template switching, a step that added a universal primer site and unique molecular identifiers. Priming for cDNA synthesis came from both the TCR alpha and TCR beta constant segments. Library amplification involved two PCR steps, and the second step added sample barcodes and sequencing adapters. Libraries were sequenced on Illumina HiSeq 2500 (2x100 bp) or NovaSeq (2x150 bp). Per the authors' processing: MIGEC handled demultiplexing of reads and collapsing into UMI consensus sequences, while MiXCR performed V(D)J alignment. Vaccine-responding clonotypes were defined with edgeR using replicate PBMC samples, requiring FDR below 0.01 and a log2 fold change above 5 up to day 15. CD4 or CD8 identity was assigned to each bulk clonotype according to whether the clonotype was present at higher abundance in the sequenced CD4 repertoire or the sequenced CD8 repertoire. The public sequencing data were trimmed at Q25 with fastp and processed into clonotypes with MiXCR by TCRdb, which kept only in-frame beta chains. Rows matching on CDR3 protein sequence are summarized as one entry with the most common DNA and genes. The V and J calls here are based on TCRdb, not the publication. The sample table records about 53,000 distinct CDR3 sequences; more than 5.5% of these occur just once. Around 38% of the sample is taken by the ten largest.

Measured from the cysteine to the phenylalanine, the CDR3 is 14 residues long. Here the CDR3 DNA is all that survives: 42 bases in frame from base 1. According to the germline V gene, CDR1 reads SGHRS and CDR2 reads YFSETQ. Deletion took 2 bases off V and 2 bases off J, with a span of 7 bases between the germline ends. Overall study results and their limits: The secondary T-cell response was weaker than the primary response but faster, peaking on day 5 instead of day 15. Because only a couple of donors were included in the study, the extent to which the findings can be generalized is limited. After the booster, most clones that had expanded after primary vaccination were detected again (approximately 97% of CD4 and around nine tenths of CD8), suggesting broad maintenance of memory. Computational filtering was required because FACS-sorted repertoires could contain abundant contaminating clonotypes from the bulk population. A small fraction of clonotypes showed up in both the CD4 and CD8 compartments, probably as a result of convergent recombination.

This sequence uses TRBV5-1 and TRBJ2-2, with no confidently assigned D gene. Sequenced material: CD8+ T cells sorted from PBMCs, taken on the day of the first yellow fever vaccination. This TCR derives from a man between 18 and 35 years old who received the YFV17D yellow fever vaccine. The CDR3 region: CASSLWVNTGELFF. The DNA sequence is as follows: TGCGCCAGCAGCTTATGGGTTAACACCGGGGAGCTGTTTTTT.